The clone carrying this T cell receptor beta chain has just a few counts. The sample comes from a study of beta chain features in type 1 diabetes. Germline lookup yields CDR1 LNHDA and CDR2 SQIVND (reference sequence). The CDR3 is made up of 11 amino acids. V was trimmed by 4 bases and J by 10 bases, leaving 8 bases between them. By way of CD45RO/CCR7/CD25/CD127/CD95/CD27, the CD4+ regulatory, stem cell-like memory, central memory and naive cells were sorted. Since all of the isolated RNA was reverse transcribed, expressed TCRB transcripts were what got sequenced. Data came from immunoSEQ multiplex PCR; TCRdb stores just in-frame clones and leaves some out. Of 240,000 or so clones listed, about 30% were seen once; the top ten hold roughly 4%.

Sample: central memory CD4+ T cells from blood. The rearrangement links TRBV19 to TRBJ2-1; no clear D. This TCR derives from a man in his thirties or forties in good health. The CDR3 sequence: CASSTPREQFF. The CDR3 nucleotides are TGTGCCAGTAGTACCCCTAGGGAGCAGTTCTTC.